The T cell receptor beta chain under discussion was sequenced for a study of T cell repertoires in cytomegalovirus infection. MiXCR, run by TCRdb on the reads, gives a single entry per CDR3 protein. The table has hundreds of thousands of distinct CDR3 sequences, about 39% seen once. In regard to this clonotype: Its antigen is not known.

The TCR originated in a human donor in good health (CMV status not recorded). Some clones in this sample may be carry-over from other donors' samples. The input for sequencing was cultured PBMCs, taken from culture after CMV antigen stimulation.

The CDR3 reads CASGGGAVYEQYF. DNA for the CDR3: TGTGCCAGCGGGGGGGGCGCGGTCTACGAGCAGTACTTC. This chain joins TRBV7-9 and TRBJ2-7; D possibly corresponds to TRBD2 (7 bases). The CDR3 has 13 residues. V lost 8 bases and J 3 bases, leaving 14 bases between the germline ends. Germline CDR1 SEHNR, CDR2 FQNEAQ (reference sequence). The full variable domain, with the rest looked up from reference TRBV7-9 and TRBJ2-7, is DTGVSQNPRHKITKRGQNVTFRCDPISEHNRLYWYRQTLGQGPEFLTYFQNEAQLEKSRLLSDRFSAERPKGSFSTLEIQRTEQGDSAMYLCASGGGAVYEQYFGPGTRLTVT.